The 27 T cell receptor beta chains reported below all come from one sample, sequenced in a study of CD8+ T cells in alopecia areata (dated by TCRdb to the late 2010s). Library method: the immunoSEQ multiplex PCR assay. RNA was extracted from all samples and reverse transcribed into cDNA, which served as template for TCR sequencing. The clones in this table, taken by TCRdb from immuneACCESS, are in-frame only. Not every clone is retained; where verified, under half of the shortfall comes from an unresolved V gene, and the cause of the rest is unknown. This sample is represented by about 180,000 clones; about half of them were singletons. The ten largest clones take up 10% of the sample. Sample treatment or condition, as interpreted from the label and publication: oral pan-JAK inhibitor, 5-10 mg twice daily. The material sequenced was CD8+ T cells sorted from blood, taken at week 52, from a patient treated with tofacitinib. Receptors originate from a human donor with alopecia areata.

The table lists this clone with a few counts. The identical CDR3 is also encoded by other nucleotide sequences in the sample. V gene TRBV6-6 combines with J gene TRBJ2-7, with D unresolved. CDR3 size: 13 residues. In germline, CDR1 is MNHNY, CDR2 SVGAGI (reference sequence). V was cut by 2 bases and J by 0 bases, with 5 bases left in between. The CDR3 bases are TGTGCCAGCAGTTACAGCGTCTCCTACGAGCAGTACTTC. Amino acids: CASSYSVSYEQYF.

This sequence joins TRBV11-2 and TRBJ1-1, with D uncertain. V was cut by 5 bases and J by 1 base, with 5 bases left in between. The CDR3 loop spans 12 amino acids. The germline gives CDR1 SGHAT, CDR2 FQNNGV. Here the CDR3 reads CASSHGNTEAFF. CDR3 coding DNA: TGTGCCAGCAGCCACGGGAACACTGAAGCTTTCTTT.

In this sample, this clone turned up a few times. The CDR3 nucleotides read TGTGCCAGCAGCCAAGACCGACAGGGGAATTCACCCCTCCACTTT. Its protein is CASSQDRQGNSPLHF. The chain has TRBV4-2 and TRBJ1-6; the match to TRBD1 covers 8 bases. Germline CDR1 reads LGHNA; CDR2 reads YNFKEQ. The CDR3 covers 15 residues. Germline trimming cut 0 bases from V and 7 bases from J; bases unmatched to any gene: 2.

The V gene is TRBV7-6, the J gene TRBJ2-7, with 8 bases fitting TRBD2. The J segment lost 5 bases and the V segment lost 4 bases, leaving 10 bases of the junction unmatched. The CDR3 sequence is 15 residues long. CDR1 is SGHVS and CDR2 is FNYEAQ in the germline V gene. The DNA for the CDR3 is TGTGCCAGCAGCTCAGGCCAGCGGGGGTATGACGAGCAGTACTTC. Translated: CASSSGQRGYDEQYF.

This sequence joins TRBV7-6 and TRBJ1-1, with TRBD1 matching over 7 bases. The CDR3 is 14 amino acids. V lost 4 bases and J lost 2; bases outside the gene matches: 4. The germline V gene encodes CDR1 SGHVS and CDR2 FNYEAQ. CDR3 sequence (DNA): TGTGCCAGCAGCTCAGGGACAGTCAACACTGAAGCTTTCTTT. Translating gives CASSSGTVNTEAFF.

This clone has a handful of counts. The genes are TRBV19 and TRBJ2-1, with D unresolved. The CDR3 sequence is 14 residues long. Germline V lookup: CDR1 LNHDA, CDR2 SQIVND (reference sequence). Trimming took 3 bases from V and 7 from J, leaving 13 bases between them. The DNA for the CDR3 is TGTGCCAGTAGTATCCCGACTGGGTCGAATGAGCAGTTCTTC. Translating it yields CASSIPTGSNEQFF.

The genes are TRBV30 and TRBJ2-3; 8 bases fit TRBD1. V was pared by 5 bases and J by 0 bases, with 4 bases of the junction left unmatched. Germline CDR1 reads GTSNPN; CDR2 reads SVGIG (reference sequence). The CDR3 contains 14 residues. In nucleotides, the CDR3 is TGTGCCTGGGTAACAGGGGGTAGCACAGATACGCAGTATTTT. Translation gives CAWVTGGSTDTQYF.

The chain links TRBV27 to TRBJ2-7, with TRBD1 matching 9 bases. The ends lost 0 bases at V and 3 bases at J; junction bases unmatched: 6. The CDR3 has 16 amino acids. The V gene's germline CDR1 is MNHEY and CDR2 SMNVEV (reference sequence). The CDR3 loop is CASSLSSGTGHYEQYF. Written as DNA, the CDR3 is TGTGCCAGCAGTTTATCCTCCGGGACAGGGCACTACGAGCAGTACTTC.

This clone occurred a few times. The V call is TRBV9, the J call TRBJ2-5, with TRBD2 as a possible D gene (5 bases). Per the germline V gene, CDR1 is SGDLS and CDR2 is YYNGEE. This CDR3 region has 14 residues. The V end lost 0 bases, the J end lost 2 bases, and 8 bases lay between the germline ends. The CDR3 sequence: CASSVETGQETQYF. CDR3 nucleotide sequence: TGTGCCAGCAGCGTAGAAACGGGGCAAGAGACCCAGTACTTC.

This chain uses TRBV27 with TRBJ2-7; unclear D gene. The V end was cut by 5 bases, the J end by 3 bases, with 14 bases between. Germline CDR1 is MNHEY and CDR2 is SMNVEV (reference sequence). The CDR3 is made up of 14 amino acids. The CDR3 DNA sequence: TGTGCCAGCAGTCCCCGGTACCTGGACTACGAGCAGTACTTC. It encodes CASSPRYLDYEQYF.

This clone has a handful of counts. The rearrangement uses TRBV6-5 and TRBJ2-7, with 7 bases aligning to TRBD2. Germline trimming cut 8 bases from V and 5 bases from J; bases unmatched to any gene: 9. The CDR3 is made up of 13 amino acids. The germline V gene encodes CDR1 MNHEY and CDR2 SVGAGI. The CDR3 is CASLRGEGDEQYF. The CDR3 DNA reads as TGTGCCAGCCTACGGGGGGAAGGGGACGAGCAGTACTTC.

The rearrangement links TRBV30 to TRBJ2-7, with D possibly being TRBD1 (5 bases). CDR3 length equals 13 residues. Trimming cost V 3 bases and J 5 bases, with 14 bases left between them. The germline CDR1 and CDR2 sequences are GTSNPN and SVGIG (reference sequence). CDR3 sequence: CAWSQGVGDEQYF. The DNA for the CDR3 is TGTGCCTGGAGCCAAGGGGTAGGGGACGAGCAGTACTTC.

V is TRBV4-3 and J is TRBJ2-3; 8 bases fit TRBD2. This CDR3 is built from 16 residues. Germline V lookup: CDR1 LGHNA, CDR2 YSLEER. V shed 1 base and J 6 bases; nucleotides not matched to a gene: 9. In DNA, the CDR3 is TGCGCCAGCAGCCAAGCCCTAACGGGGGGGCCGGATACGCAGTATTTT. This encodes CASSQALTGGPDTQYF.

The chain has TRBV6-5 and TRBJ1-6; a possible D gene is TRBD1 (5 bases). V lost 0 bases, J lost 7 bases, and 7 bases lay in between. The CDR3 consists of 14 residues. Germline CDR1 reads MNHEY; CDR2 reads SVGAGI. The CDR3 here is CASSYSWDNSPLHF. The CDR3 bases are TGTGCCAGCAGTTACTCGTGGGACAATTCACCCCTCCACTTT.

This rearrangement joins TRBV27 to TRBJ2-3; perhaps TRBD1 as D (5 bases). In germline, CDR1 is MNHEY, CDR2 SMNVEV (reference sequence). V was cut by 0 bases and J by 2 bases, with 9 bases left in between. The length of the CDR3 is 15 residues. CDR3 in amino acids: CASSLSQGSTDTQYF. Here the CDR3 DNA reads TGTGCCAGCAGTTTATCTCAGGGCTCCACAGATACGCAGTATTTT.

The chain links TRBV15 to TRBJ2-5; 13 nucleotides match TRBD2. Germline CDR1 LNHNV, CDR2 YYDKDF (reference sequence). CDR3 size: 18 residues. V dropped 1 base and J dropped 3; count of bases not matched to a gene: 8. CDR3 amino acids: CATSRVKRTSGGEETQYF. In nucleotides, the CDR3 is TGTGCCACCAGCAGAGTTAAAAGGACTAGCGGGGGCGAAGAGACCCAGTACTTC.

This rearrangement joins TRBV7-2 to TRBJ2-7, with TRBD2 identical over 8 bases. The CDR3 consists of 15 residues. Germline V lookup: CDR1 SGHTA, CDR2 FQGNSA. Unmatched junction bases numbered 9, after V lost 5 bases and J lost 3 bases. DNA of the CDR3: TGTGCCAGCAGCCCGGGTAGCGGGGAACTCTACGAGCAGTACTTC. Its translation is CASSPGSGELYEQYF.

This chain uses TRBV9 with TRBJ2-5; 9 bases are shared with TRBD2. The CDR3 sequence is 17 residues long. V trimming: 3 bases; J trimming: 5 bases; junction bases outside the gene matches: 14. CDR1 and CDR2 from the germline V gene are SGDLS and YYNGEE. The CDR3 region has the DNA TGTGCCAGCAGCGCCCGTCGTAGCGGGGGACCAGAGGAGACCCAGTACTTC. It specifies CASSARRSGGPEETQYF.

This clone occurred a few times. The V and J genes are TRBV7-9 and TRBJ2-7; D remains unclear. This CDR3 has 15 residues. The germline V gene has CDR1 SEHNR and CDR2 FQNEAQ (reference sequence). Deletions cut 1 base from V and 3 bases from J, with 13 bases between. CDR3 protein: CASSLGDPDLYEQYF. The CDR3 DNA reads TGTGCCAGCAGCTTAGGAGACCCGGATCTCTACGAGCAGTACTTC.

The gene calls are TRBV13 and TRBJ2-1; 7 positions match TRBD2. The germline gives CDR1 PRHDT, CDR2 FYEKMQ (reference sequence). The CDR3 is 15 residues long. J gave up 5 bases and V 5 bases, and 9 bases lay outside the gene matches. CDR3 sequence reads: CASSLEYRGDNEQFF. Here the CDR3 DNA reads TGTGCCAGCAGCCTCGAGTATCGGGGGGACAATGAGCAGTTCTTC.

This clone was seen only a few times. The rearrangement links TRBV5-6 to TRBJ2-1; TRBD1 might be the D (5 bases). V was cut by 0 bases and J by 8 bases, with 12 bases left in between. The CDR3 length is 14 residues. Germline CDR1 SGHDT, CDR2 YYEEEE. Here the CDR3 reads CASSLGRVRDEQFF. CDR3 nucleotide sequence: TGTGCCAGCAGCTTGGGCAGGGTGCGTGATGAGCAGTTCTTC. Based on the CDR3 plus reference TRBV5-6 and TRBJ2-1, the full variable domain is DAGVTQSPTHLIKTRGQQVTLRCSPKSGHDTVSWYQQALGQGPQFIFQYYEEEERQRGNFPDRFSGHQFPNYSSELNVNALLLGDSALYLCASSLGRVRDEQFFGPGTRLTVL.

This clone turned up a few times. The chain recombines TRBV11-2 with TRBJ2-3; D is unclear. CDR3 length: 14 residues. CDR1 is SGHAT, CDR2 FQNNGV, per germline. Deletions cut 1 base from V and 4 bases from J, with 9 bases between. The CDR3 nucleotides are TGTGCCAGCAGCTTAGTTGTCCAGTCAGATACGCAGTATTTT. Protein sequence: CASSLVVQSDTQYF. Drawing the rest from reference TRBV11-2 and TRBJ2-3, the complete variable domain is EAGVAQSPRYKIIEKRQSVAFWCNPISGHATLYWYQQILGQGPKLLIQFQNNGVVDDSQLPKDRFSAERLKGVDSTLKIQPAKLEDSAVYLCASSLVVQSDTQYFGPGTRLTVL.

For the CDR3, the DNA is TGTGCCAGCAGCGGCTCCGGGACAGGGGATTCTGGCTACACCTTC. Translated, it gives CASSGSGTGDSGYTF. The V gene is TRBV9, the J gene TRBJ1-2, with 10 bases fitting TRBD1. V trimming: 3 bases; J trimming: 7 bases; junction bases outside the gene matches: 9. Germline-derived CDR1 and CDR2 are SGDLS and YYNGEE. CDR3 length equals 15 residues.

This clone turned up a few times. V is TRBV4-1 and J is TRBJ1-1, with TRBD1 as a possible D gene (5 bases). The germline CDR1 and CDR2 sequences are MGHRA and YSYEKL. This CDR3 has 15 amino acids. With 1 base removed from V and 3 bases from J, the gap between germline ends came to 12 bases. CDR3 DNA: TGCGCCAGCAGCCAAGCTCGCAGGGTGGACACTGAAGCTTTCTTT. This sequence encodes CASSQARRVDTEAFF.

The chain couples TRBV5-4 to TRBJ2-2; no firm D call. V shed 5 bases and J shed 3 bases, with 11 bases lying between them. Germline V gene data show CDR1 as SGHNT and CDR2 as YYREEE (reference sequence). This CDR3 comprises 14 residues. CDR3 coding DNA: TGTGCCAGCAGGTACCGAAGACACACCGGGGAGCTGTTTTTT. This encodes CASRYRRHTGELFF.

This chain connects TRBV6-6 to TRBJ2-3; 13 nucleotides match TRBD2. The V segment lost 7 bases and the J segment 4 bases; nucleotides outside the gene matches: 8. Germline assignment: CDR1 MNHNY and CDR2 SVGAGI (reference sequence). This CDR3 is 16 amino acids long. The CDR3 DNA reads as TGTGCCAGCAATCTTGGGACTAGCGGGGTCCCAGATACGCAGTATTTT. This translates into CASNLGTSGVPDTQYF.

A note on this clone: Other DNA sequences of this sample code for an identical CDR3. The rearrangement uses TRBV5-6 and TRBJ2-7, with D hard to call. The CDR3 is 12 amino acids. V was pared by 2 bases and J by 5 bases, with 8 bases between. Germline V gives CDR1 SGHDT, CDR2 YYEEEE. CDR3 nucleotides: TGTGCCAGCAGCTTAGGGATTGACGAGCAGTACTTC. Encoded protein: CASSLGIDEQYF.